Each of the 10 T cell receptor beta chains below was sequenced from the same sample in a study of Graves' ophthalmopathy and Graves' hyperthyroidism. Using RNA transcripts, the TCR beta CDR3 regions were amplified. RT-PCR with HTBI primers came first, then second-round multiplex PCR. TCRdb re-analysed the multiplex PCR reads in MiXCR, keeping a single row per CDR3 protein. Among about 390,000 distinct CDR3 sequences, 17% were seen once, and the ten largest hold 2% to 2.5%. What was sequenced was peripheral blood. The source is an adult woman with stable Graves' hyperthyroidism.

In its sample, this clonotype was seen many times. This chain uses TRBV7-2 with TRBJ2-7, with 14 nucleotides matching TRBD2. V trimming: 0 bases; J trimming: 6 bases; junction bases outside the gene matches: 4. From germline, CDR1 is SGHTA and CDR2 FQGNSA. This CDR3 spans 16 amino acids. DNA for the CDR3: TGTGCCAGCAGCTTAGCCTCCGGACTAGCGGGAGGCGAGCAGTACTTC. Translated: CASSLASGLAGGEQYF.

This clonotype appeared many times. The chain has TRBV7-6 and TRBJ2-7; 14 bases line up with TRBD2. This CDR3 is built from 17 residues. Unmatched junction bases numbered 9, after V lost 6 bases and J lost 2 bases. Germline CDR1 SGHVS, CDR2 FNYEAQ. The CDR3 loop is CASSPYVTSGRAYEQYF. The CDR3 DNA is TGTGCCAGCAGTCCTTACGTGACTAGCGGGAGGGCCTACGAGCAGTACTTC.

This clonotype was counted many times. The rearrangement joins TRBV20-1 to TRBJ1-5; no clear D gene. The germline gives CDR1 DFQATT, CDR2 SNEGSKA (reference sequence). V dropped 0 bases and J dropped 0 bases, with 9 bases sitting between them. The CDR3 loop spans 15 amino acids. The CDR3 reads CSARDGEDSNQPQHF. DNA of the CDR3: TGCAGTGCTAGAGATGGGGAAGATAGCAATCAGCCCCAGCATTTT.

The CDR3, as DNA: TGTGCCAGCAGTTTAACAGGGCCCTACACTGAAGCTTTCTTT. Amino acid sequence: CASSLTGPYTEAFF. The J gene is TRBJ1-1, the V gene TRBV27; maybe TRBD1 (6 bases). Trimming took off 2 bases at V and 3 bases at J, with 10 bases between the two ends. This CDR3 spans 14 amino acids. Germline CDR1 MNHEY, CDR2 SMNVEV (reference sequence).

This clonotype turned up a few times. The chain has TRBV6-1 and TRBJ2-7, with TRBD2 matching 7 bases. CDR1 and CDR2 from the germline V gene are MNHNS and SASEGT. CDR3 length equals 16 residues. V was pared by 6 bases and J by 9 bases, with 20 bases of the junction left unmatched. This CDR3 reads CASRRNLFGLGDVQYF. The DNA for the CDR3 is TGTGCCAGCAGGCGCAATCTATTCGGACTAGGAGATGTGCAGTACTTC.

In its sample, this clonotype was seen many times. The chain carries TRBV19 and TRBJ2-7; perhaps D is TRBD1 or TRBD2 (5 bases each). The CDR3 consists of 15 residues. The V end was cut by 5 bases, the J end by 2 bases, with 16 bases between. From germline, CDR1 is LNHDA and CDR2 SQIVND (reference sequence). CDR3 protein: CASSRTSGDTYEQYF. Written as DNA, the CDR3 is TGTGCCAGTAGTCGGACATCCGGGGATACCTACGAGCAGTACTTC.

This clonotype was counted ten times or more. CDR3 protein: CASSLEYAGYSPLHF. The CDR3 region has the DNA TGCGCCAGCAGCTTGGAGTATGCAGGCTATTCACCCCTCCACTTT. The chain links TRBV5-1 to TRBJ1-6; D call uncertain. The CDR3 covers 15 residues. The ends were cut back, 0 bases at V and 8 bases at J, with 12 bases in the middle. The germline V gene has CDR1 SGHRS and CDR2 YFSETQ.

This clonotype was observed many times. The chain couples TRBV12-3 or TRBV12-4 to TRBJ2-7; 10 nucleotides agree with TRBD1. The CDR3 consists of 15 residues. V trimming: 0 bases; J trimming: 6 bases; junction bases outside the gene matches: 5. The CDR3 region is CASSLAGQGFSEQYF. The DNA for the CDR3 is TGTGCCAGCAGTTTAGCGGGACAGGGGTTTTCCGAGCAGTACTTC.

At least ten counts were recorded for this clonotype. The chain employs TRBV12-3 or TRBV12-4 and TRBJ1-1; 8 bases are shared with TRBD1. CDR3 length: 12 amino acids. V lost 6 bases, J lost 4 bases, and 1 base stayed unmatched. Here the CDR3 reads CASSQGATEAFF. In DNA, the CDR3 is TGTGCCAGCAGCCAGGGGGCCACTGAAGCTTTCTTT.

This clonotype was recorded many times. CDR3 bases: TGTGCCAGCAGCTTAGGGACAGGGTTGTGGGAGCAGTACTTC. Translated: CASSLGTGLWEQYF. This chain joins TRBV7-2 and TRBJ2-7, with TRBD1 matching 8 bases. Trimming at V came to 1 base and at J to 7 bases, leaving 6 bases not matched to a gene. CDR1 and CDR2 (germline): SGHTA, FQGNSA. The CDR3 spans 14 residues.